The clone carrying this T cell receptor (beta chain) appeared a few times. The entry originates in a study of OX40 agonist ivuxolimab in advanced cancers. This CDR3 is 12 amino acids long. With 3 bases removed from V and 4 bases from J, the gap between germline ends came to 9 bases. CDR1 SQVTM and CDR2 ANQGSEA come from the germline V gene. Sequencing used immunoSEQ multiplex PCR; TCRdb keeps in-frame clones, though not all of them. The table lists 11,000 to 15,000 clones, about 69% of them singletons. This receptor was taken from an adult with an advanced solid tumor such as melanoma, head and neck, liver or kidney cancer. The sequencing used CD4+ or CD8+ T cells sorted from blood, collected in a trial of the OX40 agonist ivuxolimab. This chain joins TRBV29-1 and TRBJ1-1; a weak D match, TRBD1 (5 bases). CDR3 amino acids: CSVDLGGTEAFF. The CDR3 nucleotides are TGCAGCGTTGATTTGGGGGGCACTGAAGCTTTCTTT.